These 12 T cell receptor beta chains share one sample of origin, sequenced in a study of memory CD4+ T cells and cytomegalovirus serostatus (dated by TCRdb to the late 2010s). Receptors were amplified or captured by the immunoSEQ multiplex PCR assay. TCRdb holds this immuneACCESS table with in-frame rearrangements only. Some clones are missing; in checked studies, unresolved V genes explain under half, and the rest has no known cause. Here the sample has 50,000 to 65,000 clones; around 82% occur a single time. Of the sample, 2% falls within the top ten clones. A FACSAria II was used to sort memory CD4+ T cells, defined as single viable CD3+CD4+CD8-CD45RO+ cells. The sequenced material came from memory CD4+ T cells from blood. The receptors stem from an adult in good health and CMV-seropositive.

The DNA for the CDR3 is TGTGCCAGCAGTGCAACGAGGAGTGAAAAACTGTTTTTT. This gives the protein CASSATRSEKLFF. The chain recombines TRBV6-6 with TRBJ1-4; D is ambiguous. The length of the CDR3 is 13 residues. V gave up 5 bases and J gave up 7 bases, with 11 bases separating them. Germline values: CDR1 MNHNY, CDR2 SVGAGI (reference sequence).

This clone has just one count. The CDR3 here is CASSSRATNEKLFF. CDR3 bases: TGCGCCAGCAGCTCTCGGGCAACTAATGAAAAACTGTTTTTT. The chain employs TRBV5-1 and TRBJ1-4; D remains ambiguous. This CDR3 contains 14 residues. V was shortened by 3 bases and J by 0 bases, with 6 bases between the two germline ends. Germline loops: CDR1 SGHRS, CDR2 YFSETQ.

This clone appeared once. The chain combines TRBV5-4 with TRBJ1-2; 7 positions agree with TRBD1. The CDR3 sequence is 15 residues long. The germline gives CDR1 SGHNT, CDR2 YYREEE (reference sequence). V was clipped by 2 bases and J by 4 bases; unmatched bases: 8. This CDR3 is CASSLQGIAGYGYTF. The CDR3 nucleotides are TGTGCCAGCAGCTTACAGGGGATAGCTGGCTATGGCTACACCTTC.

CDR3 nucleotide sequence: TGTGCCAGTAGTAAGGACAGGGCGGCATCGAACACTGAAGCTTTCTTT. Protein product: CASSKDRAASNTEAFF. The rearrangement joins TRBV19 to TRBJ1-1; 8 bases match TRBD1. Germline loops: CDR1 LNHDA, CDR2 SQIVND (reference sequence). J was trimmed by 1 base and V by 4 bases; bases with no gene match: 8. The CDR3 runs 16 residues.

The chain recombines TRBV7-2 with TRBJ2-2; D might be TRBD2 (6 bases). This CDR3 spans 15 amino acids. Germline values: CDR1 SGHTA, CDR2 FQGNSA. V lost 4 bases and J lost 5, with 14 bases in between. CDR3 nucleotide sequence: TGTGCCAGCAGCTCTAACCTAGGAGGGACCGGGGAGCTGTTTTTT. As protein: CASSSNLGGTGELFF. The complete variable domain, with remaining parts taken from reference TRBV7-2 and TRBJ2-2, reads GAGVSQSPSNKVTEKGKDVELRCDPISGHTALYWYRQSLGQGLEFLIYFQGNSAPDKSGLPSDRFSAERTGGSVSTLTIQRTQQEDSAVYLCASSSNLGGTGELFFGEGSRLTVL.

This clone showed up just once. CDR3 sequence: CASSPLGGNEQFF. For the CDR3, the DNA is TGTGCCAGCTCACCACTAGGGGGCAATGAGCAGTTCTTC. The chain uses TRBV18 and TRBJ2-1; perhaps TRBD1 as D (6 bases). CDR1 and CDR2 from the germline V gene are KGHSH and LQKENI. CDR3 size: 13 residues. V was shortened by 1 base and J by 6 bases, with 7 bases between the two germline ends.

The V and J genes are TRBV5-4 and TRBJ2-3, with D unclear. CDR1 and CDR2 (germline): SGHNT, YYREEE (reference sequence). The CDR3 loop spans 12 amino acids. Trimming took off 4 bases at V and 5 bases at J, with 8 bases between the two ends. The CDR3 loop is CASSRPEDTQYF. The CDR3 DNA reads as TGTGCCAGCAGCCGGCCCGAAGATACGCAGTATTTT.

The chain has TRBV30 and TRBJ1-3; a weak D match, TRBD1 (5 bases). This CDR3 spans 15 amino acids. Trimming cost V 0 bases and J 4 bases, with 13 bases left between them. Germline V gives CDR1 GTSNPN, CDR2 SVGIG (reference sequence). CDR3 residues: CAWSVTAGYGNTIYF. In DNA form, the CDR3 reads TGTGCCTGGAGTGTAACGGCAGGGTACGGAAACACCATATATTTT.

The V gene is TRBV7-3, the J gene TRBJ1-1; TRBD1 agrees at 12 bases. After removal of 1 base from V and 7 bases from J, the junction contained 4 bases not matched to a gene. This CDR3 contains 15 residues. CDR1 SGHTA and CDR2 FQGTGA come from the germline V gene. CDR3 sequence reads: CASSLKGQGAGEAFF. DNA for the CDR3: TGTGCCAGCAGCTTAAAGGGACAGGGGGCGGGTGAAGCTTTCTTT. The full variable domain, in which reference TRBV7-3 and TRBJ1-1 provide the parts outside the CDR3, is GAGVSQTPSNKVTEKGKYVELRCDPISGHTALYWYRQSLGQGPEFLIYFQGTGAADDSGLPNDRFFAVRPEGSVSTLKIQRTERGDSAVYLCASSLKGQGAGEAFFGQGTRLTVV.

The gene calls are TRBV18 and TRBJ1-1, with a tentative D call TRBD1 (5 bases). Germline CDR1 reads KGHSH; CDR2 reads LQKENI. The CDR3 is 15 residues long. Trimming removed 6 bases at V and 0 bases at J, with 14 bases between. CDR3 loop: CASSKGRGMNTEAFF. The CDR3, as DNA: TGTGCCAGCTCCAAGGGTAGGGGAATGAACACTGAAGCTTTCTTT.

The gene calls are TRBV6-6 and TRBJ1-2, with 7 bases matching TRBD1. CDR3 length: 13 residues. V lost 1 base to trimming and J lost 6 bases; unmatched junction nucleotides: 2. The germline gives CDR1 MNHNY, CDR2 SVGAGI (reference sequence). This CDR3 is CASSYWTGDGYTF. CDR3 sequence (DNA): TGTGCCAGCAGTTACTGGACAGGAGATGGCTACACCTTC.

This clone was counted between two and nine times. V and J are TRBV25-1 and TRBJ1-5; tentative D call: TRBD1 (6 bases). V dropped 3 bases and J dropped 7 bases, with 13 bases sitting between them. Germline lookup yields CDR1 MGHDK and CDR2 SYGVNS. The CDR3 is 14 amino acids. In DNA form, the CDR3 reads TGTGCCAGCAGTGACGGGACAAGGAGGCAGCCCCAGCATTTT. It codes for CASSDGTRRQPQHF.